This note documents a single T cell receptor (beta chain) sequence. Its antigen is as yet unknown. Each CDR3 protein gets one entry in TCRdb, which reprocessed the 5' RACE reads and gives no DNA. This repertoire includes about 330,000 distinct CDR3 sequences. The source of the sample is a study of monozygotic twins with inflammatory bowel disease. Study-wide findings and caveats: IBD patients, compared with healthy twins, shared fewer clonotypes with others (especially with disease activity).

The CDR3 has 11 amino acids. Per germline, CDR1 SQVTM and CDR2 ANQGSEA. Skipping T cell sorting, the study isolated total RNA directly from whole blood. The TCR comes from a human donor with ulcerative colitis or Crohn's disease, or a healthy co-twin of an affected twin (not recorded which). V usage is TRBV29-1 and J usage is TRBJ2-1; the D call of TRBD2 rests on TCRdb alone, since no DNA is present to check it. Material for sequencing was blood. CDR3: CSVRAGDEQFF.